These 24 T cell receptor beta chains share one sample of origin, sequenced in a study of blood T cell repertoires in COVID-19. Libraries were prepared by immunoSEQ multiplex PCR; TCRdb keeps only in-frame clonotypes and omits some of them. The repertoire consists of about 140,000 clones, with over 75% occurring once and the leading ten covering around 2.9%. Sample: PBMCs or T cells enriched from blood (not recorded which). The receptor set was obtained from a woman aged 45-60 years who had recovered from COVID-19.

As to this clone: Other DNA sequences in the sample encode the same CDR3. The chain employs TRBV19 and TRBJ1-5, with D unclear. Per the germline V gene, CDR1 is LNHDA and CDR2 is SQIVND (reference sequence). The CDR3 totals 13 residues. Trimming removed 1 base at V and 4 bases at J, with 5 bases between. The CDR3, as DNA: TGTGCCAGTAGTATAGGCGGGAATCAGCCCCAGCATTTT. It codes for CASSIGGNQPQHF.

V and J are TRBV19 and TRBJ2-1; TRBD1 matches 8 bases. This CDR3 comprises 13 residues. The J segment lost 5 bases and the V segment lost 10 bases, leaving 7 bases of the junction unmatched. CDR1 is LNHDA and CDR2 is SQIVND in the germline V gene (reference sequence). The CDR3 loop reads CAIRQGPNNEQFF. The CDR3 DNA reads as TGTGCCATTCGACAGGGGCCCAACAATGAGCAGTTCTTC.

The V call is TRBV7-3, the J call TRBJ2-2; D ambiguous. The CDR3 runs 13 residues. Germline V gene sequence: CDR1 SGHTA, CDR2 FQGTGA. V was pared by 3 bases and J by 5 bases, with 7 bases between. CDR3: CASSLPQTGELFF. The CDR3 bases are TGTGCCAGCAGCTTGCCCCAGACCGGGGAGCTGTTTTTT.

The rearrangement joins TRBV5-1 to TRBJ1-5; 7 nucleotides align to TRBD1. After removal of 4 bases from V and 0 bases from J, the junction contained 4 bases not matched to a gene. Germline-derived CDR1 and CDR2 are SGHRS and YFSETQ. The CDR3 covers 15 residues. In DNA form, the CDR3 reads TGCGCCAGCAGCAGAACAGGGGATAGCAATCAGCCCCAGCATTTT. It encodes CASSRTGDSNQPQHF.

This clone was seen more than once but under ten times. The chain carries TRBV11-2 and TRBJ1-2, with 9 bases matching TRBD1. The CDR3 consists of 16 residues. Germline CDR1 is SGHAT and CDR2 is FQNNGV. V lost 2 bases, J lost 8 bases, and 12 bases stayed unmatched. CDR3: CASSLQQGAQLGGYTF. DNA for the CDR3: TGTGCCAGCAGCTTACAACAGGGGGCGCAGCTCGGCGGCTACACCTTC.

This clone was found a few times. J is TRBJ2-7 and V is TRBV5-1; 9 bases line up with TRBD1. Germline CDR1 and CDR2: SGHRS and YFSETQ. V was clipped by 4 bases and J by 5 bases; unmatched bases: 7. The CDR3 totals 14 residues. CDR3 nucleotide sequence: TGCGCCAGCAGCCCCAGGGGACAGGGTAACGAGCAGTACTTC. It encodes CASSPRGQGNEQYF.

The V call is TRBV6-5, the J call TRBJ2-3; TRBD2 agrees at 7 bases. The CDR3 has 12 amino acids. The J segment lost 9 bases and the V segment lost 6 bases, leaving 6 bases of the junction unmatched. CDR1 is MNHEY and CDR2 is SVGAGI in the germline V gene. The DNA for the CDR3 is TGTGCCAGCAGCCGGGACTACCGAACGCAGTATTTT. It specifies CASSRDYRTQYF.

This clone was found once. This chain joins TRBV19 and TRBJ2-7, with 9 positions matching TRBD1. The germline V gene encodes CDR1 LNHDA and CDR2 SQIVND (reference sequence). V was pared by 5 bases and J by 3 bases, with 2 bases of the junction left unmatched. The CDR3 is 13 amino acids. The CDR3 DNA follows: TGTGCCAGTAGTGTGACAGGGGGCTACGAGCAGTACTTC. Translating it yields CASSVTGGYEQYF.

This clone has only a few counts. CDR3 coding DNA: TGTGCCAGCAGCTTAGGTCTGGGGGGCACTGAAGCTTTCTTT. Residues: CASSLGLGGTEAFF. J is TRBJ1-1 and V is TRBV11-2, with a tentative D call TRBD1 (5 bases). This CDR3 has 14 amino acids. Germline values: CDR1 SGHAT, CDR2 FQNNGV. V lost 1 base and J 4 bases, leaving 10 bases between the germline ends.

V and J are TRBV6-1 and TRBJ1-1, with D maybe TRBD1 (5 bases). V dropped 2 bases and J dropped 6 bases, with 10 bases sitting between them. Germline CDR1 MNHNS, CDR2 SASEGT. CDR3 length: 13 amino acids. DNA of the CDR3: TGTGCCAGCAGTGAAAGGAGGGGAGCTGAAGCTTTCTTT. Its protein product is CASSERRGAEAFF.

The chain has TRBV6-5 and TRBJ1-2; 10 bases are shared with TRBD1. V dropped 0 bases and J dropped 4; count of bases not matched to a gene: 5. The germline V gene has CDR1 MNHEY and CDR2 SVGAGI. The CDR3 loop spans 16 amino acids. The CDR3 region has the DNA TGTGCCAGCAGTTACTCGCCCCGGACAGGGGGCTATGGCTACACCTTC. Translated, it gives CASSYSPRTGGYGYTF.

The chain couples TRBV9 to TRBJ2-4; the match to TRBD1 covers 9 bases. V lost 3 bases and J lost 8; bases outside the gene matches: 6. Germline values: CDR1 SGDLS, CDR2 YYNGEE. This CDR3 is 14 amino acids long. CDR3 sequence: CASSASGQGDIQYF. CDR3 nucleotide sequence: TGTGCCAGCAGCGCGTCGGGACAGGGAGACATTCAGTACTTC.

This sequence joins TRBV7-3 and TRBJ1-2; TRBD1 matches 9 bases. The germline V gene encodes CDR1 SGHTA and CDR2 FQGTGA. The CDR3 has 16 amino acids. With 1 base clipped from V and 9 bases from J, the junction kept 12 bases outside the gene matches. The CDR3 here is CASSLSGLGTGRRYTF. CDR3 bases: TGTGCCAGCAGCTTAAGCGGGTTGGGGACAGGGAGGCGCTACACCTTC. The full variable domain, completed using reference TRBV7-3 and TRBJ1-2, is GAGVSQTPSNKVTEKGKYVELRCDPISGHTALYWYRQSLGQGPEFLIYFQGTGAADDSGLPNDRFFAVRPEGSVSTLKIQRTERGDSAVYLCASSLSGLGTGRRYTFGSGTRLTVV.

J is TRBJ1-2 and V is TRBV27; D might be TRBD1 (6 bases). Germline V CDR1 and CDR2: MNHEY, SMNVEV (reference sequence). V was trimmed by 6 bases and J by 0 bases, leaving 14 bases between them. The CDR3 has 15 amino acids. The CDR3 loop is CASRPWDNTNYGYTF. CDR3 in DNA: TGTGCCAGCAGACCTTGGGACAATACTAACTATGGCTACACCTTC.

The V gene is TRBV5-4, the J gene TRBJ2-3; D not resolved. The germline V and J ends were trimmed by 2 bases and 2 bases, with 12 bases remaining between them. The CDR3 is 15 residues long. Germline V gene data show CDR1 as SGHNT and CDR2 as YYREEE (reference sequence). CDR3 coding DNA: TGTGCCAGCAGCTTACAGAGCCTTAACACAGATACGCAGTATTTT. Amino acids: CASSLQSLNTDTQYF. Full variable domain (missing parts from reference TRBV5-4 and TRBJ2-3): ETGVTQSPTHLIKTRGQQVTLRCSSQSGHNTVSWYQQALGQGPQFIFQYYREEENGRGNFPPRFSGLQFPNYSSELNVNALELDDSALYLCASSLQSLNTDTQYFGPGTRLTVL.

The CDR3, as DNA: TGTGCCAGCAGTTTTTCGACAGGCCCGACTGGAAACACCATATATTTT. Translated, it gives CASSFSTGPTGNTIYF. This sequence joins TRBV28 and TRBJ1-3; tentatively, D is TRBD1 (6 bases). With 3 bases removed from V and 2 bases from J, the gap between germline ends came to 14 bases. Germline CDR1 is MDHEN and CDR2 is SYDVKM. CDR3 length: 16 residues.

The V and J genes are TRBV19 and TRBJ2-7; the D gene is possibly TRBD1 (5 bases). CDR3 length equals 14 residues. Per germline, CDR1 LNHDA and CDR2 SQIVND (reference sequence). Trimming pared 0 bases from V and 2 bases from J, leaving 8 bases between. CDR3 residues: CASSIERQPYEQYF. The DNA of the CDR3 is TGTGCCAGTAGTATAGAACGACAGCCCTACGAGCAGTACTTC.

J is TRBJ2-3 and V is TRBV21-1; the tabulated D call, TRBD2, remains unverified against the DNA. TRBV21-1 is annotated as a pseudogene. The CDR3 has 17 residues. The CDR3 DNA follows: TGTGCCAGCAGCAACGATATGGGGGAGGGCAGCACAGATACGCAGTATTTT. Residues: CASSNDMGEGSTDTQYF.

V is TRBV28 and J is TRBJ2-2; tentative D call: TRBD1 (5 bases). The CDR3 consists of 14 residues. CDR1 is MDHEN and CDR2 is SYDVKM in the germline V gene. Trimming removed 5 bases at V and 1 base at J, with 8 bases between. CDR3 loop: CASSNGQNTGELFF. The DNA for the CDR3 is TGTGCCAGCAGTAACGGACAGAACACCGGGGAGCTGTTTTTT. Variable domain in full (rest from reference TRBV28 and TRBJ2-2): DVKVTQSSRYLVKRTGEKVFLECVQDMDHENMFWYRQDPGLGLRLIYFSYDVKMKEKGDIPEGYSVSREKKERFSLILESASTNQTSMYLCASSNGQNTGELFFGEGSRLTVL.

The rearrangement links TRBV25-1 to TRBJ2-2; 9 nucleotides match TRBD2. The CDR3 spans 16 residues. Germline trimming cut 3 bases from V and 2 bases from J; bases unmatched to any gene: 4. Germline V lookup: CDR1 MGHDK, CDR2 SYGVNS. This chain's CDR3 is CASSEPGLANTGELFF. CDR3 nucleotide sequence: TGTGCCAGCAGTGAGCCGGGACTAGCTAACACCGGGGAGCTGTTTTTT.

This clone was counted once. The chain recombines TRBV7-9 with TRBJ2-5; TRBD2 is a possible D gene (6 bases). Trimming took off 1 base at V and 5 bases at J, with 11 bases between the two ends. CDR1 and CDR2 from the germline V gene are SEHNR and FQNEAQ (reference sequence). The CDR3 length is 14 residues. The CDR3 reads CASSLGNLAETQYF. CDR3 DNA sequence: TGTGCCAGCAGCTTAGGAAATCTAGCGGAGACCCAGTACTTC. Drawing the rest from reference TRBV7-9 and TRBJ2-5, the complete variable domain is DTGVSQNPRHKITKRGQNVTFRCDPISEHNRLYWYRQTLGQGPEFLTYFQNEAQLEKSRLLSDRFSAERPKGSFSTLEIQRTEQGDSAMYLCASSLGNLAETQYFGPGTRLLVL.

This clone turned up a few times. The chain uses TRBV28 and TRBJ1-4; weak D call: TRBD1 (5 bases). This CDR3 comprises 15 residues. The germline gives CDR1 MDHEN, CDR2 SYDVKM. V lost 2 bases to trimming and J lost 3 bases, with 10 bases between them. This CDR3 is CASSLVGVANEKLFF. CDR3 coding DNA: TGTGCCAGCAGTTTAGTAGGGGTAGCTAATGAAAAACTGTTTTTT.

This rearrangement joins TRBV27 to TRBJ2-1; 11 positions match TRBD2. Germline loops: CDR1 MNHEY, CDR2 SMNVEV (reference sequence). The CDR3 totals 16 residues. V gave up 6 bases and J gave up 5 bases; unmatched junction bases: 9. The DNA for the CDR3 is TGTGCCAGCAGCCCGAGGGGACTAGCGGCAGACAATGAGCAGTTCTTC. This sequence encodes CASSPRGLAADNEQFF.

The chain couples TRBV5-1 to TRBJ1-1; 12 nucleotides agree with TRBD1. Germline V gene data show CDR1 as SGHRS and CDR2 as YFSETQ. This CDR3 spans 15 amino acids. The V segment lost 4 bases and the J segment 3 bases; nucleotides outside the gene matches: 4. Written as DNA, the CDR3 is TGCGCCAGCAGCGAAGGGACAGGGGGCCACACTGAAGCTTTCTTT. Translating it yields CASSEGTGGHTEAFF.